This entry lists 9 T cell receptor beta chains sequenced from one sample in a study of blood T cell repertoires in COVID-19. Sequenced by immunoSEQ multiplex PCR; TCRdb stores in-frame clones only, minus some. The data contain about 380,000 clones, nearly 90% of them seen just once; the ten biggest clones take up about 6.5%. The sample consisted of peripheral blood. Every receptor here comes from a man between 18 and 29 years old with active or convalescent COVID-19.

This clone was seen more than once but under ten times. The V call is TRBV3-1 (or the pseudogene TRBV3-2), the J call TRBJ1-1; the match to TRBD1 covers 7 bases. V dropped 5 bases and J dropped 5; count of bases not matched to a gene: 8. This CDR3 is built from 14 residues. Germline assignment: CDR1 LGHDT and CDR2 YNNKEL (reference sequence). The CDR3 DNA reads as TGTGCCAGCAGCTCATACAGGGGATGGACTGAAGCTTTCTTT. It yields the protein CASSSYRGWTEAFF.

The chain links TRBV5-1 to TRBJ1-4, with TRBD1 matching over 7 bases. The CDR3 extends over 13 amino acids. Losses at the gene ends were 4 bases for V and 13 bases for J; bases not matched to a gene: 10. Looked up from germline, CDR1 is SGHRS and CDR2 is YFSETQ. CDR3 region: CASSNGQAEGLFF. CDR3 DNA sequence: TGCGCCAGCAGCAACGGACAGGCCGAGGGACTGTTTTTT.

This clone was observed once. The rearrangement uses TRBV28 and TRBJ2-3, with 12 bases fitting TRBD2. The CDR3 length is 14 residues. Germline V gene sequence: CDR1 MDHEN, CDR2 SYDVKM. Trimming took 9 bases from V and 5 from J; bases not matched to a gene: 6. In DNA form, the CDR3 reads TGTGCCAGTACGACTAGCGGGAGTGTAGATACGCAGTATTTT. This codes for CASTTSGSVDTQYF.

The CDR3: CASSSLPGTGTEKLFF. The CDR3 bases are TGTGCCAGTAGCTCATTGCCGGGGACAGGGACTGAAAAACTGTTTTTT. This chain connects TRBV19 to TRBJ1-4; 9 bases align to TRBD1. From germline, CDR1 is LNHDA and CDR2 SQIVND (reference sequence). V gave up 6 bases and J gave up 7 bases; unmatched junction bases: 12. The CDR3 is 16 amino acids.

The table lists this clone with a few counts. The sample holds other DNA sequences that translate to the same CDR3. This chain links TRBV15 with TRBJ1-5, with TRBD1 matching over 7 bases. V lost 8 bases to trimming and J lost 1 base; unmatched junction nucleotides: 2. Germline V gene lookup returns CDR1 LNHNV and CDR2 YYDKDF (reference sequence). The CDR3 sequence is 13 residues long. The CDR3 DNA is TGTGCCACCCGACAGGGAAGCAATCAGCCCCAGCATTTT. Its protein is CATRQGSNQPQHF. The full variable domain, rest sourced from reference TRBV15 and TRBJ1-5, is DAMVIQNPRYQVTQFGKPVTLSCSQTLNHNVMYWYQQKSSQAPKLLFHYYDKDFNNEADTPDNFQSRRPNTSFCFLDIRSPGLGDTAMYLCATRQGSNQPQHFGDGTRLSIL.

The rearrangement links TRBV9 to TRBJ2-2, with TRBD1 matching over 9 bases. CDR1 is SGDLS and CDR2 is YYNGEE in the germline V gene. Trimming at V came to 2 bases and at J to 5 bases, leaving 7 bases not matched to a gene. The CDR3 is 16 residues long. CDR3 sequence (DNA): TGTGCCAGCAGCGTTACAGGGGGCGGTGGGACCGGGGAGCTGTTTTTT. Its protein product is CASSVTGGGGTGELFF. Full variable domain (outside the CDR3, taken from reference TRBV9 and TRBJ2-2): DSGVTQTPKHLITATGQRVTLRCSPRSGDLSVYWYQQSLDQGLQFLIQYYNGEERAKGNILERFSAQQFPDLHSELNLSSLELGDSALYFCASSVTGGGGTGELFFGEGSRLTVL.

This clone came up a few times. The rearrangement links TRBV19 to TRBJ1-6; 9 bases map to TRBD1. The V gene end was trimmed by 4 bases and the J gene end by 10 bases; junction bases not matched to a gene: 8. The CDR3 runs 15 residues. Germline loops: CDR1 LNHDA, CDR2 SQIVND (reference sequence). Here the CDR3 reads CASSTQTGGGSPLHF. CDR3 DNA: TGTGCCAGTAGTACGCAGACAGGGGGGGGCTCACCCCTCCACTTT.

The rearrangement uses TRBV11-2 and TRBJ2-1; possible D gene TRBD2, 7 bases. Germline values: CDR1 SGHAT, CDR2 FQNNGV. The CDR3 runs 16 residues. The ends were cut back, 1 base at V and 3 bases at J, with 13 bases in the middle. In nucleotides, the CDR3 is TGTGCCAGCAGCTTAGGGCCCGGGGGGCTCTACAATGAGCAGTTCTTC. It codes for CASSLGPGGLYNEQFF. The variable domain in full, with the rest retrieved from reference TRBV11-2 and TRBJ2-1, is EAGVAQSPRYKIIEKRQSVAFWCNPISGHATLYWYQQILGQGPKLLIQFQNNGVVDDSQLPKDRFSAERLKGVDSTLKIQPAKLEDSAVYLCASSLGPGGLYNEQFFGPGTRLTVL.

The V call is TRBV28, the J call TRBJ2-7, with 8 bases aligning to TRBD2. V shed 4 bases and J 0 bases; nucleotides not matched to a gene: 8. The CDR3 has 16 amino acids. Germline loops: CDR1 MDHEN, CDR2 SYDVKM. The CDR3 DNA reads as TGTGCCAGCAGTTCCTGGGAGGGGACTAGCTCCTACGAGCAGTACTTC. Encoded protein: CASSSWEGTSSYEQYF.